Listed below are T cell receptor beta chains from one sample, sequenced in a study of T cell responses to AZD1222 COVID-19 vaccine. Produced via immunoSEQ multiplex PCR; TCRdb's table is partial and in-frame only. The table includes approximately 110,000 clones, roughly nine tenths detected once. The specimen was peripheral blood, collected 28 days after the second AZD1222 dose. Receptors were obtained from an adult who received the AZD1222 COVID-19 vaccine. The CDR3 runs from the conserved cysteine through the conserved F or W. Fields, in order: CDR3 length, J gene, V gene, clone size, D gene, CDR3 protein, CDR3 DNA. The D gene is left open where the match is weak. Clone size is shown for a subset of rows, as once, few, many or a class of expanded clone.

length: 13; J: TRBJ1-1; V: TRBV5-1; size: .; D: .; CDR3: CASSFGGNTEAFF; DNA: TGCGCCAGCAGCTTTGGGGGCAACACTGAAGCTTTCTTT
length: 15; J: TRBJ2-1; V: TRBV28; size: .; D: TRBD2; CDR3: CASSPGGLAGVEQFF; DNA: TGTGCCAGCAGCCCTGGGGGACTAGCGGGAGTTGAGCAGTTCTTC
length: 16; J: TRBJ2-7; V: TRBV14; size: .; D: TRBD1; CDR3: CASSQGRGTGTYEQYF; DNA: TGTGCCAGCAGCCAAGGGCGGGGGACAGGGACCTACGAGCAGTACTTC
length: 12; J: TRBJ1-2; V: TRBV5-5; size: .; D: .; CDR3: CASSPAVVGYTF; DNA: TGTGCCAGCAGCCCTGCGGTAGTTGGCTACACCTTC
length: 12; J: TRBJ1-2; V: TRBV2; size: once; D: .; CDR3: CASSGLRSGYTF; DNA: TGTGCCAGCAGCGGGTTACGATCTGGCTACACCTTC
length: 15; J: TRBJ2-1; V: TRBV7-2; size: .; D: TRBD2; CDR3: CASSSFAGGYNEQFF; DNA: TGTGCCAGCAGCTCATTCGCGGGAGGCTACAATGAGCAGTTCTTC
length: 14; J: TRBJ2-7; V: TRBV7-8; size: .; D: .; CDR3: CASSFGQSLYEQYF; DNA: TGTGCCAGCAGCTTCGGACAGTCGCTCTACGAGCAGTACTTC
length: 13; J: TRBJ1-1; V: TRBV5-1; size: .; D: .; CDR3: CASSTTGNTEAFF; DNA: TGCGCCAGCAGCACAACAGGGAACACTGAAGCTTTCTTT
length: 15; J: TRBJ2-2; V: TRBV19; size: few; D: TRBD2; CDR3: CASSIWTSGAGELFF; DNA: TGTGCCAGTAGTATCTGGACTAGCGGGGCCGGGGAGCTGTTTTTT
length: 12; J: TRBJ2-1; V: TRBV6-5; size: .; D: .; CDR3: CASSPKGGEQFF; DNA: TGTGCCAGCAGCCCCAAGGGGGGAGAGCAGTTCTTC
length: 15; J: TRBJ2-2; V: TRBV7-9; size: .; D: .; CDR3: CAGSLRLGNTGELFF; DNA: TGTGCCGGCAGCTTAAGGCTGGGGAACACCGGGGAGCTGTTTTTT
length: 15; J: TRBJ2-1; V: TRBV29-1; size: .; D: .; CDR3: CSVATTSVTYNEQFF; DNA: TGCAGCGTTGCGACGACTAGTGTCACCTACAATGAGCAGTTCTTC
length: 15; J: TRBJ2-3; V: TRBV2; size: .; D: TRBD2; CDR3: CASSDGTSVPDTQYF; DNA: TGTGCCAGCAGCGACGGGACTAGCGTCCCAGATACGCAGTATTTT
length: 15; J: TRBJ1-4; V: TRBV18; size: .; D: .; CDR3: CASSPLTGSNEKLFF; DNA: TGTGCCAGCTCACCTTTGACAGGCTCTAATGAAAAACTGTTTTTT
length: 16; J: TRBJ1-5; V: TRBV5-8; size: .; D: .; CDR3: CASSHGRGYSNQPQHF; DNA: TGTGCCAGCAGCCACGGACGGGGGTATAGCAATCAGCCCCAGCATTTT
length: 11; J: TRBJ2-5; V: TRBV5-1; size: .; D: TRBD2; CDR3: CASLAVGAQYF; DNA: TGCGCCAGCCTAGCGGTTGGGGCCCAGTACTTC
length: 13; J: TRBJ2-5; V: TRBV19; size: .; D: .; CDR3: CASSIREPETQYF; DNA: TGTGCCAGTAGTATACGTGAGCCGGAGACCCAGTACTTC
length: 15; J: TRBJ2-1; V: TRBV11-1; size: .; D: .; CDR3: CASSWASQTHGEQFF; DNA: TGTGCCAGCAGCTGGGCGTCCCAAACTCACGGTGAGCAGTTCTTC
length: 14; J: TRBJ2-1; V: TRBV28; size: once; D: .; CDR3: CASSLIAANNEQFF; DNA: TGTGCCAGCAGTTTAATAGCGGCGAACAATGAGCAGTTCTTC
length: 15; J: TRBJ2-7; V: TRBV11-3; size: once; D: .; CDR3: CASSLRPGAVYEQYF; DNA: TGTGCCAGCAGCTTAAGGCCAGGGGCGGTGTACGAGCAGTACTTC
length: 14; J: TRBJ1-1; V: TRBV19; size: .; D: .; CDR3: CASSIGAGSTEAFF; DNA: TGTGCCAGTAGTATTGGGGCAGGGAGTACTGAAGCTTTCTTT
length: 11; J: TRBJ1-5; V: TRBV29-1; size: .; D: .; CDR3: CSVESGSAQHF; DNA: TGCAGCGTTGAATCAGGATCGGCCCAGCATTTT
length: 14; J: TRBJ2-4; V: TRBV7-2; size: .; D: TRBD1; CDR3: CASSSGQGANIQYF; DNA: TGTGCCAGCAGCTCCGGACAGGGCGCAAACATTCAGTACTTC
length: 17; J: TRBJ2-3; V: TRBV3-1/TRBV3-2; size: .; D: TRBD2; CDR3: CASSQVAGTSRTDTQYF; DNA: TGTGCCAGCAGCCAAGTCGCCGGGACTAGCCGCACAGATACGCAGTATTTT
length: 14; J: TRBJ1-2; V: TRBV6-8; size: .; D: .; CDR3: CATPTREGNYGYTF; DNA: TGTGCCACCCCGACAAGGGAGGGGAACTATGGCTACACCTTC
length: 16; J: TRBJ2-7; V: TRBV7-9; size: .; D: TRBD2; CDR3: CASSPRSGMNGHEQYF; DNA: TGTGCCAGCAGCCCGAGGAGCGGGATGAACGGTCACGAGCAGTACTTC
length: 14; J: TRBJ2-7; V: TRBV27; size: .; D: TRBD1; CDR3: CASSWTGENYEQYF; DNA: TGTGCCAGCAGTTGGACAGGCGAAAACTACGAGCAGTACTTC
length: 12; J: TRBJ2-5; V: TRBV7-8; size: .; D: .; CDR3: CASSRGQETQYF; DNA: TGTGCCAGCAGCCGAGGACAAGAGACCCAGTACTTC
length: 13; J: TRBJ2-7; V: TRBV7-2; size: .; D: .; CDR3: CASSTGDSREQYF; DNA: TGTGCCAGCAGCACCGGGGATTCGAGGGAGCAGTACTTC
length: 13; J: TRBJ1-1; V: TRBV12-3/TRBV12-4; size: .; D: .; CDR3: CASTWLPNTEAFF; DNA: TGTGCCAGCACCTGGTTACCGAACACTGAAGCTTTCTTT
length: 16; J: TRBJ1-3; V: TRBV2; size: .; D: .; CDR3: CASSEVFRDSGNTIYF; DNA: TGTGCCAGCAGTGAAGTGTTCAGGGATAGCGGAAACACCATATATTTT
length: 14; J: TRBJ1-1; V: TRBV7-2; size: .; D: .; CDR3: CASSLGLGGGPAFF; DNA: TGTGCCAGCAGCTTAGGCCTAGGGGGAGGGCCAGCTTTCTTT
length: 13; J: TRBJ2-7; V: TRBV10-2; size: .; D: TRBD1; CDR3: CASTRQGSYEQYF; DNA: TGCGCCAGCACTCGACAGGGCTCCTACGAGCAGTACTTC
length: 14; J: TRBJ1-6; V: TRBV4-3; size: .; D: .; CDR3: CASSQDYGGAPLHF; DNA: TGCGCCAGCAGCCAAGATTACGGGGGCGCACCCCTCCACTTT
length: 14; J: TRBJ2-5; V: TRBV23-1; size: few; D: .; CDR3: CASHSRGAQETQYF; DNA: TGCGCCAGCCATTCTCGAGGGGCACAAGAGACCCAGTACTTC
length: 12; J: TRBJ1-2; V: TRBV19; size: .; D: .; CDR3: CASRQPSGGYTF; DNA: TGTGCCAGTAGACAGCCTTCGGGAGGCTACACCTTC
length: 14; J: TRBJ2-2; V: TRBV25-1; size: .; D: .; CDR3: CASSGHRATGELFF; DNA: TGTGCCAGCAGTGGTCACAGGGCCACCGGGGAGCTGTTTTTT
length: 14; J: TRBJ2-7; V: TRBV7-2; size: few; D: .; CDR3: CASSLASSQYEQYF; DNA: TGTGCCAGCAGCTTAGCGAGTTCGCAGTACGAGCAGTACTTC
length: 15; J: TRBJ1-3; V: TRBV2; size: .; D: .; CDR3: CASSEDRSSGNTIYF; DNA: TGTGCCAGCAGTGAAGATAGGAGCTCTGGAAACACCATATATTTT
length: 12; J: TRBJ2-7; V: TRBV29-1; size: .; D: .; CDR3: CSVKKSAYEQYF; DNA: TGCAGCGTAAAAAAGAGCGCCTACGAGCAGTACTTC
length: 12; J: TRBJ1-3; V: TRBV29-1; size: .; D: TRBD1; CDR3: CSGTGAGNTIYF; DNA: TGCAGCGGAACAGGGGCTGGAAACACCATATATTTT
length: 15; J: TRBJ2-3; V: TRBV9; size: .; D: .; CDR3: CASSVAYTSTDTQYF; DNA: TGTGCCAGCAGCGTAGCTTATACTAGCACAGATACGCAGTATTTT
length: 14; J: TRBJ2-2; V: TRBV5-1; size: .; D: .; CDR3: CASSLAMSGGELFF; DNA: TGCGCCAGCAGCTTGGCTATGTCGGGCGGGGAGCTGTTTTTT
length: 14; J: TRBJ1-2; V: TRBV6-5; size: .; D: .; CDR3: CASSYSTATRGYTF; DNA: TGTGCCAGCAGTTACTCGACCGCCACCCGCGGCTACACCTTC
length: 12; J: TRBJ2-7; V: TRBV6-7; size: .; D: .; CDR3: CASSYPFYEQYF; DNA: TGTGCCAGCAGTTACCCCTTTTACGAGCAGTACTTC